The source of this T cell receptor beta chain is a study of cytomegalovirus exposure and HLA in healthy donors. Whole-study context: There were around 100 million unique TCR beta sequences, drawn from some 180 million T cells, in an earlier analysis. Approximately 85 million unique TCRs from HLA-typed donors were held in an early release of data.

60 Vbeta and 13 Jbeta primers were used in PCR. Produced via immunoSEQ multiplex PCR; TCRdb's table is partial and in-frame only. The sample includes 100,000 to 150,000 clones, over 70% of them seen just once. The study, taken as a whole, reports: TCR beta V segments were, for the most part, productive about 87% or about 30% of the time in an earlier analysis.

Everyone who donated was a healthy bone marrow donor. As for this clone: Its matching antigen is unknown.

Trimming took off 2 bases at V and 5 bases at J, with 15 bases between the two ends. The germline gives CDR1 SGDLS, CDR2 YYNGEE. The CDR3 has 15 amino acids. The sequence derives from a woman between 40 and 55 years old in good health and CMV-seropositive. The material sequenced was PBMCs. V gene TRBV9 combines with J gene TRBJ2-3; D might be TRBD2 (5 bases). The CDR3 loop is CASSVTDQRGDTQYF. The CDR3 DNA sequence: TGTGCCAGCAGCGTCACCGATCAACGGGGAGATACGCAGTATTTT.